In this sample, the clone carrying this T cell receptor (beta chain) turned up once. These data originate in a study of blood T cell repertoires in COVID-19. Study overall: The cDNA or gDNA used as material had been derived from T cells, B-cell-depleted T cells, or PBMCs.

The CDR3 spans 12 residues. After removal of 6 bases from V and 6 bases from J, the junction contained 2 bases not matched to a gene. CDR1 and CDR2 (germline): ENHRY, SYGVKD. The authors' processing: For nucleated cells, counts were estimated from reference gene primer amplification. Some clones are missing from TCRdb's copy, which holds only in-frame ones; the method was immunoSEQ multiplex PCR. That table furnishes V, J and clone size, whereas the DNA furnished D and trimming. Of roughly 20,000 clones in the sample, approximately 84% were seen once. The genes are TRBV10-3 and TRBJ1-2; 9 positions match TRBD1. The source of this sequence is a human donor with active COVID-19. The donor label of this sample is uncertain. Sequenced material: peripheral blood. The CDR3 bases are TGTGCCATCAGGGGGACAGGGCATGGCTACACCTTC. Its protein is CAIRGTGHGYTF.